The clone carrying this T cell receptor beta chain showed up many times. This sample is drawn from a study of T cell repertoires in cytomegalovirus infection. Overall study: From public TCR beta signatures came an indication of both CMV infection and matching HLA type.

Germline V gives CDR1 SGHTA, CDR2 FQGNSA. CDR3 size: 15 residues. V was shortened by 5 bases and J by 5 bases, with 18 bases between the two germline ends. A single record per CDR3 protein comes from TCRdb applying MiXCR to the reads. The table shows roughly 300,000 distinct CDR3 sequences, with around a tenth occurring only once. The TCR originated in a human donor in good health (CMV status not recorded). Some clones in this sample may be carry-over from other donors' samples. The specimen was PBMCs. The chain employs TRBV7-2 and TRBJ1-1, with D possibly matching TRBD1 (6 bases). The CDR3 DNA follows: TGTGCCAGCAGCCCCTGGGGGGCTGGGGGAACTGAAGCTTTCTTT. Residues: CASSPWGAGGTEAFF. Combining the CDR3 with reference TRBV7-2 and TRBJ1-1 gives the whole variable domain GAGVSQSPSNKVTEKGKDVELRCDPISGHTALYWYRQSLGQGLEFLIYFQGNSAPDKSGLPSDRFSAERTGGSVSTLTIQRTQQEDSAVYLCASSPWGAGGTEAFFGQGTRLTVV.